This T cell receptor beta chain was sequenced for a study of PD-L1 blockade in urothelial cancer. The wider study: Median T cell yield per blood sample was 120,000 to 150,000 cells.

This clone is a singleton in its sample. Here immunoSEQ multiplex PCR was the method, and the copy in TCRdb shows in-frame clones only, minus some. The sample has 50,000 or so clones, under 90% seen once; the top ten hold about 5.8%. CDR1 and CDR2 (germline): SGHDT, YYEEEE. The V and J ends lost 4 bases and 1 base respectively, with 12 bases between them. The CDR3 runs 15 residues. Patients' urothelial carcinoma was locally advanced or metastatic. Samples spanned pretreatment and treatment, with 1 to 8 time points per patient. This receptor was identified in a man aged 35 to 55 with urothelial cancer. The sequencing here drew on PBMCs, taken around atezolizumab (anti-PD-L1) treatment. The rearrangement uses TRBV5-6 and TRBJ1-5; perhaps TRBD1 as D (6 bases). The CDR3 region has the DNA TGTGCCAGCAGCCCACAGGGTAGGAGCAATCAGCCCCAGCATTTT. It encodes CASSPQGRSNQPQHF.